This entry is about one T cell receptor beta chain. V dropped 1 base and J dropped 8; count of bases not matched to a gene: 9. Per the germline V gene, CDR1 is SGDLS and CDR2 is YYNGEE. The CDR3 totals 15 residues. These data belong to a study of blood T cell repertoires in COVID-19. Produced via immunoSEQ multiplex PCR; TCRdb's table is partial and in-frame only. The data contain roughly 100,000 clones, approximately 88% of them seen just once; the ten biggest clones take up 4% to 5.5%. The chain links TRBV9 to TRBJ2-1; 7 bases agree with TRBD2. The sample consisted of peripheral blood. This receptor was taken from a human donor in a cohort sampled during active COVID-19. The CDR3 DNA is TGTGCCAGCAGCGTACGTCTCGGGGGGACGGATGAGCAGTTCTTC. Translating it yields CASSVRLGGTDEQFF.